This T cell receptor (beta chain) came from a study of control samples from healthy donors and cancer patients. Trimming took off 5 bases at V and 7 bases at J, with 11 bases between the two ends. Germline CDR1 DFQATT, CDR2 SNEGSKA (reference sequence). This CDR3 is 11 amino acids long. The table came from immunoSEQ multiplex PCR; TCRdb's copy has only in-frame clones and leaves some out. Found here are 130,000 or so clones, around nine tenths of them singletons; the top ten hold 9% to 13%. The receptor was isolated from a man aged 25 to 40 in good health. The sample comprised blood. V gene TRBV20-1 combines with J gene TRBJ1-2; D is possibly TRBD1 (5 bases). The CDR3 is CSAYTGLGYTF. The CDR3 coding sequence is TGCAGTGCTTATACGGGACTTGGCTACACCTTC.